This T cell receptor beta chain was recorded in a study of blood T cell repertoires in COVID-19. The wider study: The study counted Cohort 3 donors as recovered given two negative PCRs, clearance, or symptom resolution.

Data came from immunoSEQ multiplex PCR; TCRdb stores just in-frame clones and leaves some out. The table shows hundreds of thousands of clones, with about 87% occurring only once. The TCR sequence derives from a man aged 40-49 years in a cohort exposed to, infected with or recovered from COVID-19 (not recorded which). Sample: PBMCs or T cells enriched from blood (not recorded which).

CDR3 protein: CASSSNSRGRGNQPQHF. The CDR3 DNA sequence: TGTGCCAGCAGTTCAAACTCCAGGGGGCGCGGGAATCAGCCCCAGCATTTT. The V call is TRBV27, the J call TRBJ1-5, with 8 bases identical to TRBD1. Germline V CDR1 and CDR2: MNHEY, SMNVEV (reference sequence). The CDR3 sequence is 17 residues long. V trimming: 4 bases; J trimming: 4 bases; junction bases outside the gene matches: 12.